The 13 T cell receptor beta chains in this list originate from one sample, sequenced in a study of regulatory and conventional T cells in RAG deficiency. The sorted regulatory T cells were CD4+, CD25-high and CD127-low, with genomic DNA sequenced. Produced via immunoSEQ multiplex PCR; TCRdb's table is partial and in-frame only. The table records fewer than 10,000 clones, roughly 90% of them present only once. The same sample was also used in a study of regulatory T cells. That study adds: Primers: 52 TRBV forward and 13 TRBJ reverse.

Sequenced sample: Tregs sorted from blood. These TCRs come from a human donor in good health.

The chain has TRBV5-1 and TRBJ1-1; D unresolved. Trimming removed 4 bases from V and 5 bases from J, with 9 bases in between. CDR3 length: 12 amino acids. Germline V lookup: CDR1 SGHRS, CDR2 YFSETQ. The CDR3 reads CASSPRGTEAFF. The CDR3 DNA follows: TGCGCCAGCAGCCCCCGGGGTACTGAAGCTTTCTTT.

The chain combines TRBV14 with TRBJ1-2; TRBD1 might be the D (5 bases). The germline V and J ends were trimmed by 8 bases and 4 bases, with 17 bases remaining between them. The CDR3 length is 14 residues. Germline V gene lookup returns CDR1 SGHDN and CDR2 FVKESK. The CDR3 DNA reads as TGTGCCAGCTCTTGGGGAAACGGGGCCTATGGCTACACCTTC. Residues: CASSWGNGAYGYTF.

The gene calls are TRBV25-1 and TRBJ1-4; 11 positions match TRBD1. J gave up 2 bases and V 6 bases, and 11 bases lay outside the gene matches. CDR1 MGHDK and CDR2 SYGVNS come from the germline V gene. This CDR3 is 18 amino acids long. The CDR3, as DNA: TGTGCCAGCAGACGGGCCGGGACAGGGGGAAGGACTAATGAAAAACTGTTTTTT. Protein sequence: CASRRAGTGGRTNEKLFF.

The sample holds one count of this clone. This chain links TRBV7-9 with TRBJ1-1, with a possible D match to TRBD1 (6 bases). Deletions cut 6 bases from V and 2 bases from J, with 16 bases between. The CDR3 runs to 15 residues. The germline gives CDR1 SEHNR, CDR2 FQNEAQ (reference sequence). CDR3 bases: TGTGCCAGCAGTCAACGCAGGGGTAGAAACACTGAAGCTTTCTTT. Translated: CASSQRRGRNTEAFF.

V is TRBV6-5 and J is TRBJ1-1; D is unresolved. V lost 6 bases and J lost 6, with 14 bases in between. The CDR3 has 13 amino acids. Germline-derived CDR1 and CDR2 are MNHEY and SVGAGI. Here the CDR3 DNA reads TGTGCCAGCAGGTGGGCCGGTTCGGCTGAAGCTTTCTTT. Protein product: CASRWAGSAEAFF.

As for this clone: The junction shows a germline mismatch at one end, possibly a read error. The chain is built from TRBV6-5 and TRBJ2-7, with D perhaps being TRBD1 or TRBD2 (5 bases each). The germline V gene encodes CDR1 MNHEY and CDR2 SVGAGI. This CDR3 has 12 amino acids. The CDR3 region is CASSYSPGRSNF. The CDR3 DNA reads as TGTGCCAGCAGTTACTCTCCGGGACGCAGTAACTTC.

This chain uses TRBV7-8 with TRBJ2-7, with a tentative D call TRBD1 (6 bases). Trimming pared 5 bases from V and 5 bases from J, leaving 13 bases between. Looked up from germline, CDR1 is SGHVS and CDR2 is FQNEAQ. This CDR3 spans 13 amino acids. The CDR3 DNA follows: TGTGCCAGCAGCCCACCAAGGACAGACGAGCAGTACTTC. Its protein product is CASSPPRTDEQYF.

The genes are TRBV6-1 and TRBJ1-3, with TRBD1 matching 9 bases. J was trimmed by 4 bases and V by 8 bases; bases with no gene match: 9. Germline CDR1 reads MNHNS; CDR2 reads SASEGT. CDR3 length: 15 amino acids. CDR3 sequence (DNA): TGTGCCAGCTGCCAAAAAGGGACAGGGGGAAACACCATATATTTT. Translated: CASCQKGTGGNTIYF.

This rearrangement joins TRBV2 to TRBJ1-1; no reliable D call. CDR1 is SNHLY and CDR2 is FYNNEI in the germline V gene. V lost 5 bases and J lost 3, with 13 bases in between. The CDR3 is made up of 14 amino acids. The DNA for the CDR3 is TGTGCCAGCAGTTACGCAGGCTGGGACACTGAAGCTTTCTTT. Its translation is CASSYAGWDTEAFF.

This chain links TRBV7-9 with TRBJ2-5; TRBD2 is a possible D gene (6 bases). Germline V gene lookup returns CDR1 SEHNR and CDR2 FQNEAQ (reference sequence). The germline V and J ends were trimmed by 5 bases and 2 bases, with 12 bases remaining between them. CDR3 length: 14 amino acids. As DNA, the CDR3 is TGTGCCAGCAGCATAGGGCGGGGTCAAGAGACCCAGTACTTC. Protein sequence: CASSIGRGQETQYF.

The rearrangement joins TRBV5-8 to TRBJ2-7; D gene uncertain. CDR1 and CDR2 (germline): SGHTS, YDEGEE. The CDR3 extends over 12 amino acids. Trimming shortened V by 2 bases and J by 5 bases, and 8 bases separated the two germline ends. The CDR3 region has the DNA TGTGCCAGCAGCTTTTTGGGTGACGAGCAGTACTTC. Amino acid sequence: CASSFLGDEQYF. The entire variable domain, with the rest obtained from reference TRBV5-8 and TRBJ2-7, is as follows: EAGVTQSPTHLIKTRGQQATLRCSPISGHTSVYWYQQALGLGLQFLLWYDEGEERNRGNFPPRFSGRQFPNYSSELNVNALELEDSALYLCASSFLGDEQYFGPGTRLTVT.

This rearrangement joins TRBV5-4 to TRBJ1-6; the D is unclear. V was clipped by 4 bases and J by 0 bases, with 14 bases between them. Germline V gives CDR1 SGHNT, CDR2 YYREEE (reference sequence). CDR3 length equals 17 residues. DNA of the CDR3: TGTGCCAGCAGCCCCGGCCAAGGGTACTCCTATAATTCACCCCTCCACTTT. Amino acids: CASSPGQGYSYNSPLHF.

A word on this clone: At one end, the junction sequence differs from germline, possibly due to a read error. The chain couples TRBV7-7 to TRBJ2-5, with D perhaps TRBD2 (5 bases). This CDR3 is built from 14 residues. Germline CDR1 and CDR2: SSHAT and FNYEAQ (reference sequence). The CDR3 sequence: CASSTGLGQETQYF. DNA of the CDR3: TGTGCTAGCAGCACCGGACTCGGACAAGAGACCCAGTACTTC.